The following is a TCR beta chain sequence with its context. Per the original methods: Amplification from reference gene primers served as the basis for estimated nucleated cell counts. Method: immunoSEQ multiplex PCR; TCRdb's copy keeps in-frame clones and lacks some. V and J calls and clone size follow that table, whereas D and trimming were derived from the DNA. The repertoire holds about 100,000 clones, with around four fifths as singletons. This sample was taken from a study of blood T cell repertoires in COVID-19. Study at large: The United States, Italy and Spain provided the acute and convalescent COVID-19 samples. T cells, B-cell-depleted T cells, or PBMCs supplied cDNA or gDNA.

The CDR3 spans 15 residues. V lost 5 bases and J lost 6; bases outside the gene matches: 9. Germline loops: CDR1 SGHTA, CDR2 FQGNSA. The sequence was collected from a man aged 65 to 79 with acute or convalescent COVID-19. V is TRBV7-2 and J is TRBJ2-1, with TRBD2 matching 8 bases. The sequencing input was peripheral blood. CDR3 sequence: CASSPRTSWVNEQFF. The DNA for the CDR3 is TGTGCCAGCAGCCCCCGGACTAGCTGGGTCAATGAGCAGTTCTTC.